A selection of T cell receptor beta chains follows, all from one sample in a study of control samples from healthy donors and cancer patients. Sequenced by immunoSEQ multiplex PCR; TCRdb stores in-frame clones only, minus some. The sample shows some 40,000 clones, approximately 82% of them seen only once. Sequenced: PBMCs. Receptor source: an older woman with lung cancer. Both conserved end residues are part of each CDR3. The D gene is left open where the match is weak. Clone size is given for some rows only: seen once, a few or many times, or a class if the clone is expanded.

>TRBJ1-1|NA|NA|TRBV12-3/TRBV12-4|13
TGTGCCAGCAGTTTGGGGGCCTTCACTGAAGCTTTCTTT
CASSLGAFTEAFF
>TRBJ2-3|TRBD1|NA|TRBV24-1|16
TGTGCCACCAGTTCCGGGACAGGGCTCGATGCAGATACGCAGTATTTT
CATSSGTGLDADTQYF
>TRBJ2-2|NA|NA|TRBV7-9|14
TGTGCCAGCGCTCAGGCGGGGAACACCGGGGAGCTGTTTTTT
CASAQAGNTGELFF
>TRBJ1-4|NA|NA|TRBV12-3/TRBV12-4|12
TGTGCCAGCAGTCGCCAAGTTGAAAAACTGTTTTTT
CASSRQVEKLFF
>TRBJ1-3|NA|NA|TRBV10-1|15
TGCGCCAGCAGTGATGATCAGAGCTCTGGAAACACCATATATTTT
CASSDDQSSGNTIYF
>TRBJ2-3|TRBD2|NA|TRBV15|16
TGTGCCACCAGCACTTCTACTAGCGGGAGGGGAGATACGCAGTATTTT
CATSTSTSGRGDTQYF
>TRBJ1-2|NA|NA|TRBV7-7|16
TGTGCTAGCAGCCCGATTAATACACTAGCTAACTATGGCTACACCTTC
CASSPINTLANYGYTF
>TRBJ2-3|TRBD1|NA|TRBV29-1|12
TGCAGCGCGGGACAGATGTCCGATACGCAGTATTTT
CSAGQMSDTQYF
>TRBJ2-7|TRBD2|few|TRBV5-4|14
TGTGCCAGCAGCTTGGCAAGCGGGAGCATCGAGCAGTACTTC
CASSLASGSIEQYF
>TRBJ2-2|TRBD2|NA|TRBV9|16
TGTGCCAGCAGAGAGGGAGCGGGGGGGTCGACCCCGGAGCTGTTTTTT
CASREGAGGSTPELFF
>TRBJ2-1|TRBD2|NA|TRBV30|12
TGTGCCTGGGTGGGCGGGAGAAGTGAGCAGTTCTTC
CAWVGGRSEQFF
>TRBJ1-2|NA|NA|TRBV19|14
TGTGCCAGTAGTACCCTAGAGAGGGTGGGCGGCTACACCTTC
CASSTLERVGGYTF
>TRBJ2-3|NA|NA|TRBV10-3|13
TGTGCCATCAGTCTCGCAGGAACAGATACGCAGTATTTT
CAISLAGTDTQYF
>TRBJ2-3|TRBD2|NA|TRBV14|17
TGTGCCAGCAGCCCACTGATAGGAATAGCGGGGACAGATACGCAGTATTTT
CASSPLIGIAGTDTQYF
>TRBJ1-2|TRBD1|NA|TRBV5-6|13
TGTGCCAGCAGCCCGGACAGGGGTGATGGCTACACCTTC
CASSPDRGDGYTF
>TRBJ2-3|TRBD1|NA|TRBV7-6|16
TGTGCCAGCAGCTTAAAGGCAGGGGGCTTAACAGATACGCAGTATTTT
CASSLKAGGLTDTQYF
>TRBJ1-2|NA|NA|TRBV28|10
TGTGCCAGCAATGACTATGGCTACACCTTC
CASNDYGYTF
>TRBJ2-1|TRBD2|NA|TRBV11-3|17
TGTGCCAGCAGCCGGAGGGGCGGGAGGGCCGAATATAATGAGCAGTTCTTC
CASSRRGGRAEYNEQFF
>TRBJ2-1|NA|NA|TRBV7-8|16
TGTGCCAGCAGCCGGACGGTAACAAGCTCCTACAATGAGCAGTTCTTC
CASSRTVTSSYNEQFF
>TRBJ1-6|TRBD1|NA|TRBV7-9|16
TGTGCCAGCATGCCCCCGGGACAGGCAGGGAGTTCACCCCTCCACTTT
CASMPPGQAGSSPLHF
>TRBJ2-5|TRBD2|NA|TRBV7-2|16
TGTGCCAGCAGCTCCCGACTAGCGGGAGCGGGAGAGACCCAGTACTTC
CASSSRLAGAGETQYF
>TRBJ1-4|NA|NA|TRBV28|14
TGTGCCAGCAGTGGGGAGGGGCAAAATGAAAAACTGTTTTTT
CASSGEGQNEKLFF
>TRBJ1-2|TRBD1|NA|TRBV6-5|15
TGTGCCAGCAGTTTATCCGGGACAGGGACTGATGGCTACACCTTC
CASSLSGTGTDGYTF
>TRBJ2-2|NA|NA|TRBV11-2|14
TGTGCCAGCAGCCCAAGAGGTCAGTCGGGGGAGCTGTTTTTT
CASSPRGQSGELFF
>TRBJ2-3|NA|NA|TRBV5-5|14
TGTGCCAGCAGCCCGAGGTGGGGCACAGATACGCAGTATTTT
CASSPRWGTDTQYF
>TRBJ2-7|NA|NA|TRBV3-1/TRBV3-2|15
TGTGCCAGCAGCCCTTCTGTATCCCCCTCCTACGAGCAGTACTTC
CASSPSVSPSYEQYF
>TRBJ2-2|TRBD1|NA|TRBV5-1|15
TGCGCCAGCAGCATGGGACAGGGCAACACCGGGGAGCTGTTTTTT
CASSMGQGNTGELFF
>TRBJ1-1|NA|NA|TRBV19|15
TGTGCCAGTAGTATAGATTTCAGGGTTGATGGTGAAGCTTTCTTT
CASSIDFRVDGEAFF
>TRBJ2-7|NA|NA|TRBV19|16
TGTGCCAGTAGTATCGACGGGACGTTGAGCTCCTACGAGCAGTACTTC
CASSIDGTLSSYEQYF
>TRBJ1-3|NA|NA|TRBV9|15
TGTGCCAGCAGCGCTACACGTGGGTCCCGAAACACCATATATTTT
CASSATRGSRNTIYF
>TRBJ2-7|TRBD1|NA|TRBV5-1|14
TGCGCCAGCAGCTTGAGACAGGGGGGCTACGAGCAGTACTTC
CASSLRQGGYEQYF
>TRBJ2-3|TRBD1|NA|TRBV15|14
TGTGCCACCAGCCCTTACAGGGGGCAACGTACGCAGTATTTT
CATSPYRGQRTQYF
>TRBJ1-1|NA|NA|TRBV12-3/TRBV12-4|11
TGTGCCAGCAGCCCCGCCGGTGAAGCTTTCTTT
CASSPAGEAFF
>TRBJ1-1|NA|NA|TRBV7-8|17
TGTGCCAGCAGCTTAGCGTTTCAAATGGGGGCGTACGGTGAAGCTTTCTTT
CASSLAFQMGAYGEAFF
>TRBJ1-2|NA|NA|TRBV5-1|13
TGCGCCAGCAGCCCCCAAGGGGCGGATGGCTACACCTTC
CASSPQGADGYTF
>TRBJ1-1|NA|NA|TRBV27|15
TGTGCCAGCAGTCCCCTTGGGGAACAGGGTACTGAAGCTTTCTTT
CASSPLGEQGTEAFF
>TRBJ2-7|TRBD2|NA|TRBV11-2|15
TGTGCCAGCGTCGATAGCGGGATTAGCACCTACGAGCAGTACTTC
CASVDSGISTYEQYF
>TRBJ1-2|TRBD1|few|TRBV7-2|13
TGTGCCAGCAGCCTAGGGACAGGGGGAGGCTACACCTTC
CASSLGTGGGYTF
>TRBJ2-3|NA|NA|TRBV7-9|16
TGTGCCAGCAGCTTAGGGCTGGACTCTAGCACAGATACGCAGTATTTT
CASSLGLDSSTDTQYF
>TRBJ1-3|NA|NA|TRBV10-3|16
TGTGCCATCAGTGAGTCCGGTCGTAACTCTGGAAACACCATATATTTT
CAISESGRNSGNTIYF
>TRBJ1-6|NA|NA|TRBV2|12
TGTGCCAGCAGTGAAGCAGGGCGCCCCCTCCACTTT
CASSEAGRPLHF
>TRBJ2-1|NA|NA|TRBV10-3|12
TGTGCCATCACCCGGCCCGGCAATGAGCAGTTCTTC
CAITRPGNEQFF
>TRBJ2-3|NA|NA|TRBV21-1|17
TGTGCCAGCAGCAAAGTCCTAGGGGGCGCGAGCACAGATACGCAGTATTTT
CASSKVLGGASTDTQYF
>TRBJ1-1|NA|NA|TRBV7-8|14
TGTGCCAGCCAGCCGGCGGGGTACAGGACCCAAGCTTTCTTT
CASQPAGYRTQAFF
>TRBJ2-2|NA|NA|TRBV5-1|14
TGCGCCAGCAGCTTCCGACAGAACACCGGGGAGCTGTTTTTT
CASSFRQNTGELFF
>TRBJ2-5|NA|NA|TRBV6-2/TRBV6-3|11
TGTGCCAGCAGCTCCGACAGGACCCAGTACTTC
CASSSDRTQYF
>TRBJ1-1|NA|NA|TRBV11-2|12
TGTGCCAGCAGTCCCCCTTACACTGAAGCTTTCTTT
CASSPPYTEAFF
>TRBJ1-2|NA|NA|TRBV15|19
TGTGCCACCAGCAGAGATTGGGGGGGAGGGTCGAGAGCTAACTATGGCTACACCTTC
CATSRDWGGGSRANYGYTF
>TRBJ2-3|NA|NA|TRBV5-1|15
TGCGCCAGCAGCTTATTACAGGGAACAGCAGATACGCAGTATTTT
CASSLLQGTADTQYF
>TRBJ1-2|NA|NA|TRBV3-1/TRBV3-2|14
TGTGCCAGCAGCCAAGGGCTCACGGAAGATGGCTACACCTTC
CASSQGLTEDGYTF
>TRBJ1-5|NA|NA|TRBV6-5|14
TGTGCCAGCAGTTACGGGTCTACTAATCAGCCCCAGCATTTT
CASSYGSTNQPQHF
>TRBJ2-7|TRBD1|once|TRBV12-5|15
TGTGCTAGTGGTGCGGACAGGACATACTCCTACGAGCAGTACTTC
CASGADRTYSYEQYF
>TRBJ1-2|NA|NA|TRBV14|13
TGTGCCAGCAGCCAACCAGGGTCCTATGGCTACACCTTC
CASSQPGSYGYTF
>TRBJ1-5|NA|NA|TRBV7-9|14
TGTGCCAGCAGCTGGGGGGCGGGCAATCAGCCCCAGCATTTT
CASSWGAGNQPQHF
>TRBJ2-1|TRBD1|NA|TRBV5-4|15
TGTGCCAGCAGCTACCCCGACAGGGCCGACAATGAGCAGTTCTTC
CASSYPDRADNEQFF